This T cell receptor (beta chain) is drawn from a study of graft-versus-host responses after intestinal transplantation. Method: immunoSEQ multiplex PCR; TCRdb's copy keeps in-frame clones and lacks some. In the table there are 50,000 to 75,000 clones, around 93% of which are singletons. Remarks on this clone: Its matching antigen is unknown.

Trimming took 1 base from V and 4 from J; bases not matched to a gene: 3. Germline CDR1 reads LGHNA; CDR2 reads YNFKEQ. The CDR3 runs 16 residues. V is TRBV4-2 and J is TRBJ2-1; 11 bases fit TRBD2. This sample comprised unstimulated CD4+ T cells sorted from spleen or lymph node cells, obtained before transplant. The sequence was obtained from a human donor who was the organ donor for an intestinal transplant. The CDR3 reads CASSQATSGGYNEQFF. The CDR3 bases are TGTGCCAGCAGCCAAGCCACTAGCGGGGGTTACAATGAGCAGTTCTTC.